The next 15 T cell receptor beta chains were all read from a single sample in a study of blood T cell repertoires in COVID-19 (dated by TCRdb to the early 2020s). The method was the immunoSEQ multiplex PCR assay. TCRdb re-hosts the immuneACCESS table, in-frame sequences only. Its copies lack some clones; in the studies checked, an unresolved V gene accounts for under half of them, and the cause for the rest is not known. A total of 210,000 or so clones appear in this sample, around 80% of them only once. The biggest ten clones account for around 7% of the sample. The sequenced sample consisted of PBMCs or T cells enriched from blood (not recorded which). These receptors originate from a woman aged 40 to 49 with acute COVID-19.

The chain links TRBV28 to TRBJ1-1, with D possibly matching TRBD1 (6 bases). The length of the CDR3 is 13 residues. Trimming cost V 7 bases and J 1 base, with 10 bases left between them. Germline V lookup: CDR1 MDHEN, CDR2 SYDVKM. Here the CDR3 DNA reads TGTGCCAGCATCGTGGACAGGAACACTGAAGCTTTCTTT. It is translated as CASIVDRNTEAFF.

This chain uses TRBV30 with TRBJ1-4; TRBD1 aligns across 9 bases. The V segment lost 2 bases and the J segment 8 bases; nucleotides outside the gene matches: 9. The CDR3 extends over 15 amino acids. From germline, CDR1 is GTSNPN and CDR2 SVGIG (reference sequence). In DNA form, the CDR3 reads TGTGCCTGGAGTACCTCGGACAGGGGATTGGAAAAACTGTTTTTT. This gives the protein CAWSTSDRGLEKLFF.

This sequence joins TRBV4-3 and TRBJ1-6; weak D call: TRBD1 (5 bases). V was shortened by 7 bases and J by 5 bases, with 15 bases between the two germline ends. Per germline, CDR1 LGHNA and CDR2 YSLEER. This CDR3 is built from 15 residues. The CDR3 here is CASKRTLLNNSPLHF. CDR3 coding DNA: TGCGCCAGCAAGAGGACACTACTAAATAATTCACCCCTCCACTTT.

This chain connects TRBV28 to TRBJ1-2; TRBD1 agrees at 7 bases. Trimming took 4 bases from V and 3 from J; bases not matched to a gene: 11. Germline CDR1 MDHEN, CDR2 SYDVKM. The CDR3 totals 16 residues. The chain's CDR3 is CASSSHEQGLDYGYTF. The CDR3 DNA follows: TGTGCCAGCAGTTCCCACGAACAGGGGTTAGACTATGGCTACACCTTC.

The chain combines TRBV7-8 with TRBJ2-5, with 11 bases matching TRBD2. V gave up 1 base and J gave up 2 bases; unmatched junction bases: 0. This CDR3 is built from 15 residues. Germline lookup yields CDR1 SGHVS and CDR2 FQNEAQ. CDR3 loop: CASSLGTSGQETQYF. DNA of the CDR3: TGTGCCAGCAGCTTAGGGACTAGCGGGCAAGAGACCCAGTACTTC. The full variable domain, completed using reference TRBV7-8 and TRBJ2-5, is GAGVSQSPRYKVAKRGQDVALRCDPISGHVSLFWYQQALGQGPEFLTYFQNEAQLDKSGLPSDRFFAERPEGSVSTLKIQRTQQEDSAVYLCASSLGTSGQETQYFGPGTRLLVL.

This chain connects TRBV24-1 to TRBJ1-2, with 8 bases fitting TRBD1. The CDR3 extends over 15 amino acids. Germline CDR1 reads KGHDR; CDR2 reads SFDVKD. V shed 2 bases and J 8 bases; nucleotides not matched to a gene: 9. The CDR3 loop is CATSDSTTGVGGYTF. The CDR3 nucleotides are TGTGCCACCAGTGATTCTACGACAGGGGTCGGCGGCTACACCTTC.

CDR3: CASSWDRGGKDTEAFF. The CDR3 bases are TGTGCCAGCAGCTGGGACAGGGGCGGAAAAGACACTGAAGCTTTCTTT. The V call is TRBV2, the J call TRBJ1-1; 10 bases match TRBD1. Unmatched junction bases numbered 10, after V lost 6 bases and J lost 3 bases. Looked up from germline, CDR1 is SNHLY and CDR2 is FYNNEI. The CDR3 consists of 16 residues.

V gene TRBV12-3 or TRBV12-4 combines with J gene TRBJ1-4; TRBD1 matches at 8 bases. The CDR3 sequence is 13 residues long. V trimming: 5 bases; J trimming: 8 bases; junction bases outside the gene matches: 4. The CDR3 is CASSRTGGEKLFF. CDR3 DNA sequence: TGTGCCAGCAGTCGAACAGGGGGGGAAAAACTGTTTTTT.

J is TRBJ1-1 and V is TRBV5-4; D not resolved. This CDR3 comprises 13 residues. Germline V gives CDR1 SGHNT, CDR2 YYREEE (reference sequence). V dropped 0 bases and J dropped 7 bases, with 10 bases sitting between them. The CDR3 reads CASSLEGSGEAFF. The CDR3, as DNA: TGTGCCAGCAGCTTGGAAGGGAGCGGTGAAGCTTTCTTT.

This chain joins TRBV3-1 (or the pseudogene TRBV3-2) and TRBJ2-7; tentatively, D is TRBD1 (5 bases). This CDR3 is 14 amino acids long. CDR1 is LGHDT, CDR2 YNNKEL, per germline (reference sequence). The ends were cut back, 4 bases at V and 2 bases at J, with 12 bases in the middle. CDR3: CASSPLDSPYEQYF. CDR3 coding DNA: TGTGCCAGCAGCCCTCTCGACAGTCCCTACGAGCAGTACTTC.

This clone has just one count. This chain links TRBV7-9 with TRBJ1-4; possibly TRBD1 for D (6 bases). The germline V gene has CDR1 SEHNR and CDR2 FQNEAQ (reference sequence). CDR3 length: 15 residues. Trimming stripped 1 base from V and 6 bases from J, with 12 bases between. The CDR3 protein is CASSLDQGNYEKLFF. In DNA form, the CDR3 reads TGTGCCAGCAGCTTAGACCAGGGGAACTATGAAAAACTGTTTTTT. The full variable domain, completed using reference TRBV7-9 and TRBJ1-4, is DTGVSQNPRHKITKRGQNVTFRCDPISEHNRLYWYRQTLGQGPEFLTYFQNEAQLEKSRLLSDRFSAERPKGSFSTLEIQRTEQGDSAMYLCASSLDQGNYEKLFFGSGTQLSVL.

The table lists this clone with a few counts. The V and J genes are TRBV10-2 and TRBJ1-2; possible D gene TRBD1, 6 bases. From germline, CDR1 is WSHSY and CDR2 SAAADI. The CDR3 extends over 15 amino acids. The germline V and J ends were trimmed by 0 bases and 4 bases, with 12 bases remaining between them. The CDR3 here is CASSESDSRVYGYTF. The DNA for the CDR3 is TGCGCCAGCAGTGAGTCGGACAGTCGCGTCTATGGCTACACCTTC.

The rearrangement uses TRBV9 and TRBJ2-3; 8 nucleotides match TRBD2. This CDR3 is 15 amino acids long. Germline loops: CDR1 SGDLS, CDR2 YYNGEE. V was pared by 6 bases and J by 4 bases, with 10 bases of the junction left unmatched. The CDR3: CASTRRGGLSDTQYF. For the CDR3, the DNA is TGTGCCAGCACAAGACGGGGGGGCCTCTCAGATACGCAGTATTTT.

For the CDR3, the DNA is TGTGCCAGCAGCCAATGTAACTGCTCTAACTATGGCTACACCTTC. Its protein product is CASSQCNCSNYGYTF. This chain connects TRBV3-1 (or the pseudogene TRBV3-2) to TRBJ1-2; no firm D call. Germline CDR1 is LGHDT and CDR2 is YNNKEL (reference sequence). Trimming took 2 bases from V and 0 from J, leaving 10 bases between them. This CDR3 spans 15 amino acids.

This clone appeared a few times. The chain uses TRBV7-9 and TRBJ2-7; TRBD2 matches at 10 bases. CDR1 and CDR2 (germline): SEHNR, FQNEAQ (reference sequence). This CDR3 comprises 16 residues. Losses at the gene ends were 3 bases for V and 5 bases for J; bases not matched to a gene: 10. The CDR3 reads CASSFSGTSERNEQYF. The CDR3 DNA reads as TGTGCCAGCAGCTTTTCCGGGACTAGCGAAAGAAACGAGCAGTACTTC.